Sequencing of this T cell receptor (beta chain) was carried out in a study of high-grade serous ovarian cancer treatment subgroups. Study at large: On average, around 15,000 reads and 7,000 to 8,000 unique TCR beta rearrangements were obtained per sample. Whole-study results and caveats: Bulk tumor TCR sequencing gave no spatial information.

The tumor samples were collected prior to definitive surgery or chemotherapy. The V end was cut by 1 base, the J end by 2 bases, with 15 bases between. The CDR3 covers 17 residues. Germline lookup yields CDR1 LNHDA and CDR2 SQIVND (reference sequence). TCRdb's copy holds only in-frame clones and misses some; the assay was immunoSEQ multiplex PCR. The sample has approximately 6,600 clones; roughly 78% are singletons. To note about this clone: As yet, its antigen is unknown.

The chain carries TRBV19 and TRBJ2-1, with D perhaps TRBD2 (6 bases). The sequenced material came from tumor tissue. This clonotype was obtained from a human donor with high-grade serous ovarian cancer. Written as DNA, the CDR3 is TGTGCCAGTAGTATAGCTGTCGCCCTAGCGCCCTACAATGAGCAGTTCTTC. Residues: CASSIAVALAPYNEQFF.